The 27 T cell receptor beta chains reported below all come from one sample, sequenced in a study of T cell responses to AZD1222 COVID-19 vaccine. TCRdb's copy holds only in-frame clones and misses some; the assay was immunoSEQ multiplex PCR. Among over 60,000 clones listed, over 75% were seen once. The sample consisted of peripheral blood, taken on day 0 of AZD1222 vaccination. These receptors were collected from an adult in good health.

The chain employs TRBV7-2 and TRBJ2-5; 9 bases fit TRBD2. Germline V lookup: CDR1 SGHTA, CDR2 FQGNSA. V shed 5 bases and J 5 bases; nucleotides not matched to a gene: 12. The CDR3 sequence is 16 residues long. CDR3 sequence reads: CASSPGLAGARETQYF. In DNA, the CDR3 is TGTGCCAGCAGCCCGGGGTTAGCGGGGGCCAGGGAGACCCAGTACTTC. Filled out from reference TRBV7-2 and TRBJ2-5, the complete variable domain reads GAGVSQSPSNKVTEKGKDVELRCDPISGHTALYWYRQSLGQGLEFLIYFQGNSAPDKSGLPSDRFSAERTGGSVSTLTIQRTQQEDSAVYLCASSPGLAGARETQYFGPGTRLLVL.

The chain combines TRBV5-4 with TRBJ2-7; TRBD2 aligns across 8 bases. The CDR3 spans 14 residues. J was trimmed by 3 bases and V by 4 bases; bases with no gene match: 6. Germline CDR1 SGHNT, CDR2 YYREEE (reference sequence). CDR3 in amino acids: CASSVSGTSYEQYF. The CDR3 coding sequence is TGTGCCAGCAGCGTATCCGGGACTAGCTACGAGCAGTACTTC.

The chain joins TRBV5-8 to TRBJ2-3; tentative D call: TRBD1 (6 bases). Germline V gives CDR1 SGHTS, CDR2 YDEGEE. V shed 0 bases and J shed 4 bases, with 12 bases lying between them. The CDR3 runs 15 residues. CDR3 in DNA: TGTGCCAGCAGCTTGGAGGGGGTAGCGTCAGATACGCAGTATTTT. Residues: CASSLEGVASDTQYF. The full variable domain, with the rest looked up from reference TRBV5-8 and TRBJ2-3, is EAGVTQSPTHLIKTRGQQATLRCSPISGHTSVYWYQQALGLGLQFLLWYDEGEERNRGNFPPRFSGRQFPNYSSELNVNALELEDSALYLCASSLEGVASDTQYFGPGTRLTVL.

This chain connects TRBV11-2 to TRBJ2-7, with a possible D match to TRBD1 (7 bases). Germline V gives CDR1 SGHAT, CDR2 FQNNGV. CDR3 length: 15 amino acids. V was shortened by 3 bases and J by 0 bases, with 12 bases between the two germline ends. The CDR3 DNA follows: TGTGCCAGCAGCTTCGGCAGGGGGGTCTCCTACGAGCAGTACTTC. Translation: CASSFGRGVSYEQYF.

The chain carries TRBV6-5 and TRBJ2-2, with D perhaps assigned TRBD1 or TRBD2 (5 bases each). Germline values: CDR1 MNHEY, CDR2 SVGAGI. The CDR3 sequence is 15 residues long. V was shortened by 7 bases and J by 6 bases, with 18 bases between the two germline ends. The chain's CDR3 is CASMSSGWGPGELFF. CDR3 coding DNA: TGTGCCAGCATGAGTAGTGGATGGGGACCCGGGGAGCTGTTTTTT.

V usage is TRBV5-1 and J usage is TRBJ2-5; D is tentatively TRBD1 or TRBD2 (5 bases each). V lost 0 bases and J lost 4, with 10 bases in between. Germline assignment: CDR1 SGHRS and CDR2 YFSETQ. The length of the CDR3 is 14 residues. This CDR3 is CASSLDFGGETQYF. The CDR3 DNA is TGCGCCAGCAGCTTGGACTTTGGGGGAGAGACCCAGTACTTC. The whole variable domain, filled in from reference TRBV5-1 and TRBJ2-5, reads KAGVTQTPRYLIKTRGQQVTLSCSPISGHRSVSWYQQTPGQGLQFLFEYFSETQRNKGNFPGRFSGRQFSNSRSEMNVSTLELGDSALYLCASSLDFGGETQYFGPGTRLLVL.

This chain joins TRBV29-1 and TRBJ1-2, with D possibly matching TRBD1 (5 bases). CDR3 length equals 15 residues. V shed 8 bases and J shed 3 bases, with 22 bases lying between them. Germline lookup yields CDR1 SQVTM and CDR2 ANQGSEA. For the CDR3, the DNA is TGCAGCAAAAAGACAGAGGCCCAGGACTACTATGGCTACACCTTC. Its protein product is CSKKTEAQDYYGYTF.

The V call is TRBV27, the J call TRBJ1-6; 9 bases line up with TRBD1. The CDR3 loop spans 14 amino acids. V was pared by 5 bases and J by 9 bases, with 5 bases of the junction left unmatched. The germline V gene encodes CDR1 MNHEY and CDR2 SMNVEV (reference sequence). The CDR3 is CASSPRQGGSPLHF. CDR3 sequence (DNA): TGTGCCAGCAGTCCAAGACAGGGGGGTTCACCCCTCCACTTT.

This chain links TRBV7-3 with TRBJ2-5, with D possibly matching TRBD1 (6 bases). The V and J ends lost 4 bases and 5 bases respectively, with 11 bases between them. Germline values: CDR1 SGHTA, CDR2 FQGTGA. The CDR3 consists of 13 residues. Written as DNA, the CDR3 is TGTGCCAGCAGCTACCACAGGGACGAGACCCAGTACTTC. This translates into CASSYHRDETQYF.

The V gene is TRBV29-1, the J gene TRBJ1-4; D is unclear. The CDR3 totals 12 residues. V lost 4 bases and J lost 1, with 4 bases in between. The germline V gene has CDR1 SQVTM and CDR2 ANQGSEA. In DNA form, the CDR3 reads TGCAGCGTTGGGGTAACTAATGAAAAACTGTTTTTT. Its protein product is CSVGVTNEKLFF.

The rearrangement uses TRBV7-2 and TRBJ1-2; 7 nucleotides agree with TRBD1. The CDR3 extends over 13 amino acids. The germline V gene encodes CDR1 SGHTA and CDR2 FQGNSA. Unmatched junction bases numbered 6, after V lost 5 bases and J lost 6 bases. CDR3 nucleotide sequence: TGTGCCAGCAGCGCCGACAGGGTGGATGGCTACACCTTC. Translating it yields CASSADRVDGYTF.

This clone has a single count. The V gene is TRBV7-9, the J gene TRBJ1-2; no definite D call. The V end was cut by 5 bases, the J end by 0 bases, with 7 bases between. There are 13 residues in the CDR3. Germline V gene sequence: CDR1 SEHNR, CDR2 FQNEAQ (reference sequence). This CDR3 reads CASSQLSNYGYTF. The CDR3 DNA follows: TGTGCCAGCAGCCAATTGTCTAACTATGGCTACACCTTC.

V gene TRBV2 combines with J gene TRBJ1-2; D unresolved. The CDR3 loop spans 13 amino acids. Trimming shortened V by 8 bases and J by 4 bases, and 14 bases separated the two germline ends. Germline CDR1 reads SNHLY; CDR2 reads FYNNEI. CDR3 in DNA: TGTGCCAGCCGGGCCCCTCGGGTCTATGGCTACACCTTC. Translating it yields CASRAPRVYGYTF.

Here the CDR3 DNA reads TGTGCCAGCTCACCATCCGGACAGGGTATACAGCCCCAGCATTTT. Protein product: CASSPSGQGIQPQHF. The chain couples TRBV18 to TRBJ1-5; 8 positions match TRBD1. Trimming cost V 2 bases and J 7 bases; bases outside gene matches: 7. CDR1 and CDR2 (germline): KGHSH, LQKENI. This CDR3 region has 15 residues. Filled out from reference TRBV18 and TRBJ1-5, the complete variable domain reads NAGVMQNPRHLVRRRGQEARLRCSPMKGHSHVYWYRQLPEEGLKFMVYLQKENIIDESGMPKERFSAEFPKEGPSILRIQQVVRGDSAAYFCASSPSGQGIQPQHFGDGTRLSIL.

The rearrangement joins TRBV2 to TRBJ1-4; 8 bases map to TRBD1. Germline values: CDR1 SNHLY, CDR2 FYNNEI. This CDR3 region has 13 residues. The ends lost 11 bases at V and 8 bases at J; junction bases unmatched: 10. The CDR3 bases are TGTGCCGTCCACAGGGGGAGAAGCGAAAAACTGTTTTTT. It is translated as CAVHRGRSEKLFF.

The chain recombines TRBV7-9 with TRBJ1-1, with a possible D match to TRBD1 (5 bases). This CDR3 is built from 12 residues. Germline lookup yields CDR1 SEHNR and CDR2 FQNEAQ (reference sequence). Deletions cut 7 bases from V and 6 bases from J, with 12 bases between. This CDR3 reads CASNSGRSEAFF. CDR3 bases: TGTGCCAGCAACTCAGGGAGGTCTGAAGCTTTCTTT.

This clone has a single count. The genes are TRBV7-2 and TRBJ1-5; a possible D gene is TRBD1 (6 bases). The CDR3 is 15 residues long. Deletions cut 3 bases from V and 3 bases from J, with 12 bases between. CDR1 and CDR2 (germline): SGHTA, FQGNSA. CDR3 region: CASSFDRGPNQPQHF. The CDR3 DNA sequence: TGTGCCAGCAGCTTTGATCGGGGGCCCAATCAGCCCCAGCATTTT.

This sequence joins TRBV11-2 and TRBJ2-1; the D gene is possibly TRBD1 (6 bases). Germline CDR1 is SGHAT and CDR2 is FQNNGV. This CDR3 spans 13 amino acids. V was pared by 8 bases and J by 4 bases, with 12 bases between. The CDR3 DNA follows: TGTGCCAGCTCGGGACACCATTACAATGAGCAGTTCTTC. This codes for CASSGHHYNEQFF. The full variable domain, in which reference TRBV11-2 and TRBJ2-1 provide the parts outside the CDR3, is EAGVAQSPRYKIIEKRQSVAFWCNPISGHATLYWYQQILGQGPKLLIQFQNNGVVDDSQLPKDRFSAERLKGVDSTLKIQPAKLEDSAVYLCASSGHHYNEQFFGPGTRLTVL.

V is TRBV30 and J is TRBJ2-7, with a tentative D call TRBD2 (6 bases). The CDR3 has 12 amino acids. V gave up 2 bases and J gave up 5 bases, with 10 bases separating them. CDR1 and CDR2 from the germline V gene are GTSNPN and SVGIG (reference sequence). This CDR3 is CAWSTGGNEQYF. The DNA of the CDR3 is TGTGCCTGGAGTACCGGAGGGAACGAGCAGTACTTC.

This chain uses TRBV18 with TRBJ2-1; TRBD1 matches at 9 bases. The CDR3 has 15 residues. Trimming at V came to 2 bases and at J to 9 bases, leaving 8 bases not matched to a gene. Looked up from germline, CDR1 is KGHSH and CDR2 is LQKENI. The CDR3 DNA reads as TGTGCCAGCTCACCAACAGGACAGGGGCCTTCTGAGCAGTTCTTC. Its protein is CASSPTGQGPSEQFF.

J is TRBJ2-7 and V is TRBV11-2, with unresolved D. The germline V and J ends were trimmed by 1 base and 1 base, with 11 bases remaining between them. Per the germline V gene, CDR1 is SGHAT and CDR2 is FQNNGV. This CDR3 is built from 15 residues. In nucleotides, the CDR3 is TGTGCCAGCAGCTTAGGACCAATAGGGTCCTACGAGCAGTACTTC. Protein: CASSLGPIGSYEQYF.

The V gene is TRBV5-3, the J gene TRBJ1-2; 9 positions agree with TRBD1. TRBV5-3 is an ORF for which the function is uncertain. The V gene end was trimmed by 4 bases and the J gene end by 4 bases; junction bases not matched to a gene: 8. The CDR3 has 15 residues. The CDR3 coding sequence is TGTGCCAGAAGCACGTCCGGGACAGGGTCCTATGGCTACACCTTC. Translating gives CARSTSGTGSYGYTF.

The genes are TRBV4-1 and TRBJ1-6; possibly TRBD1 for D (5 bases). The germline CDR1 and CDR2 sequences are MGHRA and YSYEKL. The CDR3 is 17 residues long. With 1 base removed from V and 6 bases from J, the gap between germline ends came to 16 bases. The chain's CDR3 is CASSQVSVPGSNSPLHF. CDR3 coding DNA: TGCGCCAGCAGCCAAGTGTCTGTTCCAGGGAGTAATTCACCCCTCCACTTT.

The J gene is TRBJ1-4, the V gene TRBV14; no clear D gene. CDR1 and CDR2 (germline): SGHDN, FVKESK. The CDR3 runs to 15 residues. Trimming removed 1 base from V and 3 bases from J, with 9 bases in between. CDR3 DNA sequence: TGTGCCAGCAGCCAAGTGGGATGGTCTAATGAAAAACTGTTTTTT. The encoded protein is CASSQVGWSNEKLFF.

The sample holds one count of this clone. This chain uses TRBV18 with TRBJ2-2, with D unclear. The CDR3 loop spans 17 amino acids. V was clipped by 2 bases and J by 6 bases, with 19 bases between them. Germline CDR1 is KGHSH and CDR2 is LQKENI. The CDR3: CASSPSRISPGSGELFF. The CDR3 region has the DNA TGTGCCAGCTCACCATCGAGGATCTCCCCTGGGTCCGGGGAGCTGTTTTTT.

The chain uses TRBV11-2 and TRBJ2-5, with D maybe TRBD2 (7 bases). The CDR3 extends over 15 amino acids. The V end lost 1 base, the J end lost 5 bases, and 14 bases lay between the germline ends. Germline values: CDR1 SGHAT, CDR2 FQNNGV. Here the CDR3 reads CASSLGGGARETQYF. In nucleotides, the CDR3 is TGTGCCAGCAGCTTAGGTGGGGGGGCCCGGGAGACCCAGTACTTC.

V and J are TRBV7-8 and TRBJ1-1; D unresolved. The V and J ends lost 3 bases and 0 bases respectively, with 14 bases between them. Germline-derived CDR1 and CDR2 are SGHVS and FQNEAQ. The CDR3 contains 16 residues. CDR3: CASSLSSGWMNTEAFF. In nucleotides, the CDR3 is TGTGCCAGCAGCTTGAGTTCGGGTTGGATGAACACTGAAGCTTTCTTT.